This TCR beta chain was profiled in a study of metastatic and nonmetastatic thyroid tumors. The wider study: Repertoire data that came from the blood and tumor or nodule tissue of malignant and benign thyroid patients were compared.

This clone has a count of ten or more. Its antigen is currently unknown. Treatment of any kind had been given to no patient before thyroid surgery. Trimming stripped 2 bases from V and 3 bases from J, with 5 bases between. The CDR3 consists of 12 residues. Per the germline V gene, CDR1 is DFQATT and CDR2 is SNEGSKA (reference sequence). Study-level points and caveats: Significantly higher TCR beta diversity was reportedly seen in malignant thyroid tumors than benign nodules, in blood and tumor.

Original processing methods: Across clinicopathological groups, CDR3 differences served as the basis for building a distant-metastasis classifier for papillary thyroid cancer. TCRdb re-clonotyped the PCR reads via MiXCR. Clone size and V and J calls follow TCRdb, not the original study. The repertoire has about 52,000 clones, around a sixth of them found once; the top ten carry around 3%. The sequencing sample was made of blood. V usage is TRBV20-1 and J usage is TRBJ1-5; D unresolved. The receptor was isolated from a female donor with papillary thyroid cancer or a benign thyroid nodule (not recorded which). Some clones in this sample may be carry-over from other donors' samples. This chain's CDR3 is CSARQANQPQHF. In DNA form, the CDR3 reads TGCAGTGCTAGACAGGCCAATCAGCCCCAGCATTTT.